This is a list of T cell receptor beta chains from one sample in a study of cytomegalovirus exposure and HLA in healthy donors. TCRdb's table, derived via immunoSEQ multiplex PCR, lists solely in-frame clones and lacks some. There are approximately 170,000 clones in the sample; over 80% occur only once, and around 4.1% lies in the top ten. The sequencing sample was made of PBMCs. The source is a man in his fifties in good health and CMV-seropositive. Each CDR3 is given with its conserved first and last residue. Fields, in order: D gene, CDR3 length, V gene, clone size, J gene, CDR3 protein, CDR3 DNA. A D gene is named only where the DNA matches it firmly. Only part of the rows carry a size: once, few, many, or a class if the clone is expanded.

-	12	TRBV9	-	TRBJ1-2	CASSVDGLGYTF	TGTGCCAGCAGCGTAGATGGGCTTGGCTACACCTTC
TRBD1	14	TRBV5-6	-	TRBJ2-3	CASSLGQGADTQYF	TGTGCCAGCAGCCTAGGACAGGGGGCGGATACGCAGTATTTT
TRBD1	13	TRBV6-1	once	TRBJ2-5	CASSGGQGETQYF	TGTGCCAGCAGTGGCGGACAGGGTGAGACCCAGTACTTC
TRBD2	15	TRBV7-6	once	TRBJ2-1	CASSLVSGGYNEQFF	TGTGCCAGCAGCTTAGTTAGCGGGGGATACAATGAGCAGTTCTTC
TRBD2	16	TRBV10-3	-	TRBJ2-3	CAIGSGKAGGTDTQYF	TGTGCCATCGGGTCAGGGAAGGCGGGGGGCACAGATACGCAGTATTTT
TRBD1	14	TRBV2	once	TRBJ1-5	CASSGQGRVQPQHF	TGTGCCAGCAGCGGACAGGGTCGGGTTCAGCCCCAGCATTTT
TRBD1	14	TRBV4-1	once	TRBJ2-1	CASSQEARGNEQFF	TGCGCCAGCAGCCAGGAGGCCAGGGGGAATGAGCAGTTCTTC
-	12	TRBV9	once	TRBJ1-3	CASSVSFNTIYF	TGTGCCAGCAGCGTTAGTTTCAACACCATATATTTT
-	11	TRBV29-1	once	TRBJ2-1	CSVSRYNEQFF	TGCAGCGTTTCTCGGTACAATGAGCAGTTCTTC
TRBD1	14	TRBV11-1	-	TRBJ1-2	CASSPGTANYGYTF	TGTGCCAGCAGTCCCGGGACAGCTAACTATGGCTACACCTTC
-	13	TRBV28	-	TRBJ2-3	CAGEDRSTDTQYF	TGTGCCGGCGAGGACAGAAGCACAGATACGCAGTATTTT